These 12 T cell receptor beta chains originate from one sample sequenced in a study of monozygotic twins with inflammatory bowel disease. TCRdb re-called the 5' RACE reads and shows each CDR3 protein once, DNA omitted. Its listing shows a few hundred thousand distinct CDR3 sequences. Sample: blood. The receptors stem from a human donor with ulcerative colitis or Crohn's disease, or a healthy co-twin of an affected twin (not recorded which).

The rearrangement joins TRBV7-8 to TRBJ2-3; TCRdb names TRBD2, which stays unverified in the absence of DNA. CDR3 length: 16 amino acids. The germline CDR1 and CDR2 sequences are SGHVS and FQNEAQ. The CDR3 spells CASSQTSGLSTDTQYF.

The V and J genes are TRBV2 and TRBJ2-7; the D call from TCRdb, TRBD1, cannot be confirmed without DNA. There are 12 residues in the CDR3. The germline V gene has CDR1 SNHLY and CDR2 FYNNEI. The CDR3: CASSPTGHEQYF.

The CDR3 sequence is CASSYEQGSDTGELFF. The chain uses TRBV11-3 and TRBJ2-2; the D call from TCRdb, TRBD1, cannot be confirmed without DNA. CDR3 length equals 16 residues. The germline gives CDR1 SGHNT, CDR2 YENEEA.

The chain carries TRBV12-3 or TRBV12-4 and TRBJ2-5; TCRdb lists TRBD1, though no DNA is available to test this call. CDR3 size: 14 residues. CDR3 sequence: CASSFGAYEETQYF.

This chain uses TRBV20-1 with TRBJ1-6. The CDR3 extends over 14 amino acids. From germline, CDR1 is DFQATT and CDR2 SNEGSKA (reference sequence). The CDR3 spells CSADQEHYNSPLHF.

V and J are TRBV12-3 or TRBV12-4 and TRBJ2-7. This CDR3 has 15 amino acids. CDR3 sequence: CASSSRGLINYEQYF.

The chain joins TRBV20-1 to TRBJ2-2; checking the TCRdb D call of TRBD2 is not possible without DNA. CDR1 and CDR2 (germline): DFQATT, SNEGSKA (reference sequence). This CDR3 is 15 amino acids long. This CDR3 reads CSAAGLAAGTGELFF.

V is TRBV29-1 and J is TRBJ2-3; as DNA is missing, the TRBD1 call by TCRdb cannot be tested. This CDR3 has 15 residues. CDR1 is SQVTM, CDR2 ANQGSEA, per germline. The CDR3 reads CSARGRGQGTDTQYF.

This sequence joins TRBV7-2 and TRBJ2-1; the TCRdb call, TRBD2, lacks DNA for checking. CDR3 length equals 13 residues. The V gene's germline CDR1 is SGHTA and CDR2 FQGNSA. The CDR3 spells CASLAETYNEQFF.

This sequence joins TRBV13 and TRBJ1-2; without DNA, the TCRdb call of TRBD1 cannot be checked. Germline values: CDR1 PRHDT, CDR2 FYEKMQ (reference sequence). This CDR3 region has 13 residues. The CDR3 loop reads CASNRRGTGGYTF.

V usage is TRBV6-1 and J usage is TRBJ2-1; as DNA is missing, the TRBD1 call by TCRdb cannot be tested. CDR3 length equals 13 residues. The germline V gene encodes CDR1 MNHNS and CDR2 SASEGT. CDR3 loop: CASMAGVHKKQFF.

The chain's CDR3 is CSAGEDSDGYTF. V gene TRBV20-1 combines with J gene TRBJ1-2; TCRdb outputs TRBD1, but without DNA this stays unchecked. Per germline, CDR1 DFQATT and CDR2 SNEGSKA (reference sequence). This CDR3 has 12 residues.